This is a list of T cell receptor beta chains from one sample in a study of blood T cell repertoires in COVID-19. The repertoire was sequenced with immunoSEQ multiplex PCR; TCRdb's copy has only in-frame clones and lacks some. This table has under 250,000 clones, roughly 84% appearing once. The sequenced sample consisted of peripheral blood. The receptors were sampled from a human donor in a cohort sampled during active COVID-19. The CDR3 runs from the conserved cysteine through the conserved F or W.

V: TRBV7-2
J: TRBJ2-1
CDR3: CASSLGLAGVREQFF

V: TRBV30
J: TRBJ2-5
CDR3: CAWSVSLGTQYF

V: TRBV27
J: TRBJ2-7
CDR3: CASSPKQGAGYEQYF

V: TRBV4-1
J: TRBJ2-1
CDR3: CASSRRLADSSYNEQFF

V: TRBV2
J: TRBJ2-7
CDR3: CASSARNIRGRNVEQYF

V: TRBV25-1
J: TRBJ1-4
CDR3: CASSVRRGRYEKLFF

V: TRBV5-1
J: TRBJ2-3
CDR3: CASSLAGQGQTDTQYF

V: TRBV3-1/TRBV3-2
J: TRBJ2-3
CDR3: CASSPGQGDTDTQYF

V: TRBV27
J: TRBJ2-2
CDR3: CASSRNRQGAGELFF

V: TRBV7-8
J: TRBJ2-5
CDR3: CASSARQGIEGETQYF

V: TRBV2
J: TRBJ2-3
CDR3: CASKKEGTSGRSTDTQYF

V: TRBV23-1
J: TRBJ2-2
CDR3: CASSQYLRGAGELFF

V: TRBV7-9
J: TRBJ2-3
CDR3: CASSLRPGQGISGDTQYF

V: TRBV5-1
J: TRBJ2-1
CDR3: CASSLDRGHVVVEQFF

V: TRBV7-9
J: TRBJ2-7
CDR3: CASSSTPPREGTYEQYF

V: TRBV27
J: TRBJ2-2
CDR3: CASSLGDRDDGELFF

V: TRBV4-2
J: TRBJ2-3
CDR3: CASSQLAGDGTDTQYF

V: TRBV5-1
J: TRBJ2-3
CDR3: CASSLVGLAGVVDTQYF

V: TRBV6-5
J: TRBJ2-7
CDR3: CASSLLRDRAYEQYF

V: TRBV10-3
J: TRBJ1-6
CDR3: CAVAGGSYNSPLHF

V: TRBV12-3/TRBV12-4
J: TRBJ2-7
CDR3: CASRPGEGYEQYF

V: TRBV2
J: TRBJ2-1
CDR3: CASRWTSYNEQFF

V: TRBV7-2
J: TRBJ2-1
CDR3: CASLKQGALDEQFF

V: TRBV7-9
J: TRBJ1-5
CDR3: CASSGGGASQPQHF

V: TRBV28
J: TRBJ1-2
CDR3: CASRRTENYGYTF

V: TRBV6-5
J: TRBJ1-1
CDR3: CASRQGLATEAFF

V: TRBV19
J: TRBJ2-1
CDR3: CASSRISGTGDNEQFF

V: TRBV18
J: TRBJ2-7
CDR3: CASSPSSVSPNEQYF

V: TRBV27
J: TRBJ1-2
CDR3: CASSLTREGYGYTF

V: TRBV4-1
J: TRBJ2-6
CDR3: CASSLRQEVSSGANVLTF

V: TRBV19
J: TRBJ2-2
CDR3: CASATGTGGWVAGELFF

V: TRBV19
J: TRBJ2-1
CDR3: CASTIHGSSYNEQFF